This T cell receptor beta chain was found in a study of blood T cells in healthy people across ages. Using a J-beta primer mix together with a sample-barcoded 5' primer, a second PCR was run for 7 to 11 cycles. TCRdb reprocessed the 5' RACE reads via MiXCR and lists one record per CDR3 protein. The sample shows 900,000 to 950,000 distinct CDR3 sequences, under 35% of them seen only once. These data were also reused for a study on T cells of mothers and their children. From that paper: The data showed no persistent microchimeric T cell clones.

Sequencing was done on a sample of blood. The clonotype was recovered from a woman aged 40 to 50 in good health.

In DNA, the CDR3 is TGCGCCAGCAGCTTCAAATGGACAGGGGGATCGGGAGAGACCCAGTACTTC. Protein product: CASSFKWTGGSGETQYF. This chain uses TRBV5-1 with TRBJ2-5; 10 bases fit TRBD1. The CDR3 extends over 17 amino acids. Per the germline V gene, CDR1 is SGHRS and CDR2 is YFSETQ. J lost 4 bases, V lost 2 bases, and 11 bases had no gene match.